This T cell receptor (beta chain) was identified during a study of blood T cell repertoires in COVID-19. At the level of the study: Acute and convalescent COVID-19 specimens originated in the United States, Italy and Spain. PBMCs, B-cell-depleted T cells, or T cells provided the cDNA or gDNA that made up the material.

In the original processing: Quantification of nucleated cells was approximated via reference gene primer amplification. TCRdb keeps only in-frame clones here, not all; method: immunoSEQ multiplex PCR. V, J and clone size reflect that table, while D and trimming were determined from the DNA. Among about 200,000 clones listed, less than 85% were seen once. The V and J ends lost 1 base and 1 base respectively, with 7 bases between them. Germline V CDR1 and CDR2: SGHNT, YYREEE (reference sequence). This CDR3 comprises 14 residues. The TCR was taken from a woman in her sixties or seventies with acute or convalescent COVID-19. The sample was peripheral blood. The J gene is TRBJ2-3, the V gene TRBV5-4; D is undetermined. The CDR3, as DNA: TGTGCCAGCAGCTTGACTTATGGCACAGATACGCAGTATTTT. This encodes CASSLTYGTDTQYF.